The entry that follows covers one TCR beta chain sequence. Original analysis: The assay estimated nucleated cells by amplifying reference gene primers. Only in-frame clones appear in the TCRdb table, and some are missing; sequencing was by immunoSEQ multiplex PCR. V, J and clone size reflect that table, while D and trimming were determined from the DNA. The data hold roughly 200,000 clones, with 70% to 90% observed a single time. The data stem from a study of blood T cell repertoires in COVID-19. Study-wide background: Samples of COVID-19 (acute and convalescent) were obtained from the United States, Italy and Spain. PBMCs, B-cell-depleted T cells, or T cells provided the cDNA or gDNA that made up the material.

Germline CDR1 MNHNS, CDR2 SASEGT. V was pared by 4 bases and J by 4 bases, with 7 bases of the junction left unmatched. The CDR3 is 16 amino acids. V gene TRBV6-1 combines with J gene TRBJ2-1, with TRBD2 identical over 10 bases. The material sequenced was peripheral blood. The origin of this receptor is an elderly woman with acute or convalescent COVID-19. In DNA, the CDR3 is TGTGCCAGCAGTGGGTTGACTAGCGGGCTTTACAATGAGCAGTTCTTC. Translated, it gives CASSGLTSGLYNEQFF.